The 29 T cell receptor beta chains in this list originate from one sample, sequenced in a study of graft-versus-host responses after intestinal transplantation. Clones were sequenced by immunoSEQ multiplex PCR, and TCRdb holds only the in-frame ones, with some missing. The sample lists about 9,800 clones; around 90% were seen once. This specimen consisted of PBMCs, obtained roughly 46 days after intestinal transplant. Source of these receptors: a human patient who received an intestinal transplant, so some T cells may come from the graft donor.

The chain combines TRBV6-5 with TRBJ2-5; perhaps TRBD2 as D (5 bases). V was trimmed by 6 bases and J by 5 bases, leaving 10 bases between them. Germline CDR1 and CDR2: MNHEY and SVGAGI. The CDR3 extends over 12 amino acids. The chain's CDR3 is CASRSDSETQYF. The CDR3 bases are TGTGCCAGCAGGTCGGACTCTGAGACCCAGTACTTC.

J is TRBJ1-1 and V is TRBV2; 12 bases line up with TRBD1. The CDR3 contains 17 residues. V dropped 3 bases and J dropped 4; count of bases not matched to a gene: 9. CDR1 is SNHLY, CDR2 FYNNEI, per germline. The CDR3 loop is CASSDPGQGAGSTEAFF. DNA for the CDR3: TGTGCCAGCAGTGATCCGGGACAGGGGGCAGGATCCACTGAAGCTTTCTTT.

This clone was detected only once. The chain couples TRBV11-3 to TRBJ2-1; unclear D gene. This CDR3 has 13 amino acids. The V end was cut by 5 bases, the J end by 8 bases, with 13 bases between. CDR1 and CDR2 from the germline V gene are SGHNT and YENEEA. CDR3 DNA: TGTGCCAGCAGCCTAGGACGCGTCGATGAGCAGTTCTTC. Its translation: CASSLGRVDEQFF.

The chain recombines TRBV27 with TRBJ2-7; D unclear. The CDR3 has 13 amino acids. Germline CDR1 reads MNHEY; CDR2 reads SMNVEV (reference sequence). The germline V and J ends were trimmed by 10 bases and 6 bases, with 19 bases remaining between them. This chain's CDR3 is CATNSAVDSEQYF. The DNA for the CDR3 is TGTGCCACCAACTCCGCCGTTGACTCCGAGCAGTACTTC.

This sequence joins TRBV5-4 and TRBJ2-7, with 7 bases matching TRBD1. This CDR3 spans 16 amino acids. V dropped 4 bases and J dropped 0; count of bases not matched to a gene: 10. Germline V gene data show CDR1 as SGHNT and CDR2 as YYREEE (reference sequence). The DNA for the CDR3 is TGTGCCAGCAGCGGACCTGGACAGGACGCCTCCTACGAGCAGTACTTC. As protein: CASSGPGQDASYEQYF.

J is TRBJ2-7 and V is TRBV21-1; TRBD1 is the table's D call, not checked against the DNA. TRBV21-1 is a documented pseudogene. CDR3 length: 13 residues. The CDR3 region is CASSKAGGYEQYF. Here the CDR3 DNA reads TGTGCCAGCAGCAAAGCAGGGGGCTACGAGCAGTACTTC.

The sample holds a few counts of this clone. The chain employs TRBV27 and TRBJ2-7; maybe TRBD2 (5 bases). This CDR3 comprises 15 residues. Trimming pared 3 bases from V and 1 base from J, leaving 13 bases between. Germline V CDR1 and CDR2: MNHEY, SMNVEV (reference sequence). The CDR3 coding sequence is TGTGCCAGCAGTTTGCGGGCGGGCTCGTCCTACGAGCAGTACTTC. As protein: CASSLRAGSSYEQYF.

V and J are TRBV29-1 and TRBJ1-1; D is uncertain. The CDR3 runs 15 residues. V was trimmed by 2 bases and J by 0 bases, leaving 13 bases between them. Germline V CDR1 and CDR2: SQVTM, ANQGSEA. The chain's CDR3 is CSVETHQAMNTEAFF. CDR3 bases: TGCAGCGTTGAAACCCACCAGGCTATGAACACTGAAGCTTTCTTT.

The chain has TRBV13 and TRBJ1-1; D remains unclear. This CDR3 has 15 residues. V was cut by 8 bases and J by 0 bases, with 16 bases left in between. Per the germline V gene, CDR1 is PRHDT and CDR2 is FYEKMQ (reference sequence). This chain's CDR3 is CASSINGVMNTEAFF. The CDR3 nucleotides read TGTGCCAGCTCTATTAATGGGGTCATGAACACTGAAGCTTTCTTT. The full variable domain, rest sourced from reference TRBV13 and TRBJ1-1, is AAGVIQSPRHLIKEKRETATLKCYPIPRHDTVYWYQQGPGQDPQFLISFYEKMQSDKGSIPDRFSAQQFSDYHSELNMSSLELGDSALYFCASSINGVMNTEAFFGQGTRLTVV.

The rearrangement links TRBV6-5 to TRBJ1-5, with a weak D call TRBD1 (5 bases). There are 14 residues in the CDR3. Germline V lookup: CDR1 MNHEY, CDR2 SVGAGI. The germline V and J ends were trimmed by 2 bases and 5 bases, with 10 bases remaining between them. The CDR3 region has the DNA TGTGCCAGCAGTTACGCCCAGGGATATCAGCCCCAGCATTTT. It yields the protein CASSYAQGYQPQHF.

The rearrangement joins TRBV10-3 to TRBJ2-1; no clear D. There are 13 residues in the CDR3. V dropped 2 bases and J dropped 4 bases, with 6 bases sitting between them. Looked up from germline, CDR1 is ENHRY and CDR2 is SYGVKD. Here the CDR3 reads CAISEGIYNEQFF. CDR3 sequence (DNA): TGTGCCATCAGTGAGGGGATTTACAATGAGCAGTTCTTC.

The chain couples TRBV5-1 to TRBJ1-3, with 7 nucleotides matching TRBD1. CDR3 size: 16 residues. From germline, CDR1 is SGHRS and CDR2 YFSETQ. V was pared by 7 bases and J by 4 bases, with 14 bases of the junction left unmatched. CDR3 residues: CASSEETGRYGNTIYF. CDR3 coding DNA: TGCGCCAGCTCGGAAGAGACAGGGCGTTACGGAAACACCATATATTTT.

Here the CDR3 reads CSVEDRRASSDEQFF. DNA of the CDR3: TGCAGCGTTGAGGACCGGAGGGCCTCTTCGGATGAGCAGTTCTTC. This chain links TRBV29-1 with TRBJ2-1, with D tentatively TRBD2 (6 bases). Trimming cost V 3 bases and J 8 bases, with 20 bases left between them. Germline V CDR1 and CDR2: SQVTM, ANQGSEA. CDR3 length equals 15 residues.

V usage is TRBV5-6 and J usage is TRBJ2-1; a weak D match, TRBD2 (5 bases). Germline V gene sequence: CDR1 SGHDT, CDR2 YYEEEE. The CDR3 is made up of 14 amino acids. Trimming removed 1 base at V and 2 bases at J, with 7 bases between. CDR3 protein: CASSLRRAYNEQFF. The DNA of the CDR3 is TGTGCCAGCAGCTTGAGGCGGGCCTACAATGAGCAGTTCTTC.

The table lists this clone with a few counts. The chain couples TRBV9 to TRBJ2-7, with 10 nucleotides matching TRBD1. This CDR3 has 14 amino acids. The germline V gene encodes CDR1 SGDLS and CDR2 YYNGEE. V was pared by 3 bases and J by 5 bases, with 5 bases of the junction left unmatched. The CDR3 sequence: CASSGRDRGHEQYF. DNA for the CDR3: TGTGCCAGCAGCGGAAGGGACAGGGGTCACGAGCAGTACTTC.

This clone was counted between two and nine times. V gene TRBV7-7 combines with J gene TRBJ2-3, with TRBD1 identical over 11 bases. The CDR3 runs 16 residues. The V segment lost 4 bases and the J segment 0 bases; nucleotides outside the gene matches: 3. CDR1 and CDR2 (germline): SSHAT, FNYEAQ (reference sequence). The chain's CDR3 is CASSWGTGGSTDTQYF. The CDR3 coding sequence is TGTGCCAGCAGCTGGGGGACAGGGGGTAGCACAGATACGCAGTATTTT.

This clone was seen more than once but under ten times. The chain uses TRBV2 and TRBJ2-7, with D tentatively TRBD2 (6 bases). Trimming removed 5 bases from V and 2 bases from J, with 13 bases in between. The germline V gene encodes CDR1 SNHLY and CDR2 FYNNEI. This CDR3 spans 14 amino acids. CDR3 amino acids: CASSPWTGAYEQYF. In nucleotides, the CDR3 is TGTGCCAGCAGTCCCTGGACGGGGGCCTACGAGCAGTACTTC.

The rearrangement uses TRBV10-2 and TRBJ2-7; D unclear. CDR1 and CDR2 from the germline V gene are WSHSY and SAAADI. This CDR3 contains 11 residues. V was clipped by 2 bases and J by 3 bases, with 2 bases between them. The CDR3 protein is CASSEIYEQYF. In nucleotides, the CDR3 is TGCGCCAGCAGTGAGATCTACGAGCAGTACTTC.

The V and J genes are TRBV2 and TRBJ2-5; 14 bases line up with TRBD2. Germline assignment: CDR1 SNHLY and CDR2 FYNNEI. Trimming at V came to 7 bases and at J to 7 bases, leaving 11 bases not matched to a gene. This CDR3 is built from 16 residues. CDR3 amino acids: CASMAPTSGGAGTQYF. CDR3 nucleotides: TGTGCCAGCATGGCCCCGACTAGCGGGGGGGCTGGGACCCAGTACTTC. Based on the CDR3 plus reference TRBV2 and TRBJ2-5, the full variable domain is EPEVTQTPSHQVTQMGQEVILRCVPISNHLYFYWYRQILGQKVEFLVSFYNNEISEKSEIFDDQFSVERPDGSNFTLKIRSTKLEDSAMYFCASMAPTSGGAGTQYFGPGTRLLVL.

The chain joins TRBV6-5 to TRBJ1-5, with 7 bases fitting TRBD1. CDR3 size: 15 residues. V was pared by 8 bases and J by 3 bases, with 10 bases of the junction left unmatched. CDR1 is MNHEY and CDR2 is SVGAGI in the germline V gene. In DNA, the CDR3 is TGTGCCAGCGCGTTGGGACAGACACCCAATCAGCCCCAGCATTTT. Translating gives CASALGQTPNQPQHF.

This rearrangement joins TRBV11-2 to TRBJ2-3; D may correspond to TRBD1 or TRBD2 (6 bases each). This CDR3 has 16 amino acids. The germline V and J ends were trimmed by 1 base and 5 bases, with 16 bases remaining between them. Germline lookup yields CDR1 SGHAT and CDR2 FQNNGV. The CDR3 is CASSLVYGGLVDTQYF. In DNA, the CDR3 is TGTGCCAGCAGCTTAGTTTACGGGGGCTTGGTAGATACGCAGTATTTT.

This clone was recorded a few times. This chain joins TRBV7-6 and TRBJ2-2; D call uncertain. The CDR3 has 15 residues. The germline V gene encodes CDR1 SGHVS and CDR2 FNYEAQ. V shed 5 bases and J shed 1 base, with 11 bases lying between them. This CDR3 reads CASSHRLLNTGELFF. In DNA form, the CDR3 reads TGTGCCAGCAGCCATAGGCTTCTGAACACCGGGGAGCTGTTTTTT.

This clone appeared once. The chain links TRBV11-2 to TRBJ1-6, with D perhaps TRBD1 (6 bases). Per germline, CDR1 SGHAT and CDR2 FQNNGV. The CDR3 spans 16 residues. V shed 1 base and J shed 9 bases, with 16 bases lying between them. Written as DNA, the CDR3 is TGTGCCAGCAGCTTAGGAGGGCAGGGGTCAGGTTCACCCCTCCACTTT. This translates into CASSLGGQGSGSPLHF.

The rearrangement links TRBV1 to TRBJ1-2. TRBV1 counts as a pseudogene. CDR3 size: 15 residues. CDR3 sequence: CTSRRVMRKTYGYTF. CDR3 in DNA: TGCACCAGCAGGAGAGTGATGCGAAAGACCTATGGCTACACCTTC.

The chain has TRBV18 and TRBJ2-7, with TRBD2 as a possible D gene (6 bases). V lost 1 base to trimming and J lost 5 bases, with 9 bases between them. The CDR3 sequence is 13 residues long. Germline CDR1 is KGHSH and CDR2 is LQKENI. CDR3 DNA sequence: TGTGCCAGCTCACCACAAAGGGAGGACGAGCAGTACTTC. It encodes CASSPQREDEQYF.

The V gene is TRBV9, the J gene TRBJ2-1, with D perhaps TRBD2 (5 bases). Per germline, CDR1 SGDLS and CDR2 YYNGEE. The CDR3 runs 12 residues. V shed 3 bases and J shed 10 bases, with 11 bases lying between them. The CDR3 DNA sequence: TGTGCCAGCAGCGCCCTTCCGGGGGAGCAGTTCTTC. Translating it yields CASSALPGEQFF.

The genes are TRBV11-2 and TRBJ2-1; unclear D gene. Germline lookup yields CDR1 SGHAT and CDR2 FQNNGV. This CDR3 contains 13 residues. The ends were cut back, 2 bases at V and 2 bases at J, with 4 bases in the middle. This CDR3 is CASSLFTYNEQFF. The CDR3 DNA reads as TGTGCCAGCAGCTTATTTACCTACAATGAGCAGTTCTTC. Full variable domain (outside the CDR3, taken from reference TRBV11-2 and TRBJ2-1): EAGVAQSPRYKIIEKRQSVAFWCNPISGHATLYWYQQILGQGPKLLIQFQNNGVVDDSQLPKDRFSAERLKGVDSTLKIQPAKLEDSAVYLCASSLFTYNEQFFGPGTRLTVL.

The chain has TRBV28 and TRBJ1-5; tentatively, D is TRBD1 (5 bases). This CDR3 has 14 amino acids. With 0 bases removed from V and 5 bases from J, the gap between germline ends came to 8 bases. Germline V gene sequence: CDR1 MDHEN, CDR2 SYDVKM. This CDR3 is CASSLWVGDQPQHF. CDR3 nucleotide sequence: TGTGCCAGCAGTTTATGGGTGGGGGATCAGCCCCAGCATTTT.

This sequence joins TRBV11-2 and TRBJ2-1; D perhaps matches TRBD1 (5 bases). Looked up from germline, CDR1 is SGHAT and CDR2 is FQNNGV. Trimming removed 5 bases at V and 0 bases at J, with 14 bases between. This CDR3 region has 16 residues. The DNA for the CDR3 is TGTGCCAGCAGCCAGGGTCTATTAAGCTCCTACAATGAGCAGTTCTTC. This sequence encodes CASSQGLLSSYNEQFF.